One and the same sample provided the 14 T cell receptor beta chains below, sequenced in a study of T cells in Graves' hyperthyroidism and ophthalmopathy. Amplified regions were TCR beta CDR3 sequences from RNA transcripts. HTBI primers were employed in a first-round RT-PCR of the TCR CDR3. In TCRdb, the multiplex PCR reads were re-called with MiXCR into one record per CDR3 protein. The profile covers about 290,000 distinct CDR3 sequences, with roughly 13% appearing a single time and 6% to 8% taken by the ten largest. The sequenced material came from blood. The receptor source for this set is a young woman with Graves' hyperthyroidism that later progressed to Graves' ophthalmopathy.

The chain links TRBV5-4 to TRBJ2-1; D possibly corresponds to TRBD1 (6 bases). This CDR3 has 15 residues. Germline CDR1 SGHNT, CDR2 YYREEE (reference sequence). V lost 5 bases and J 0 bases, leaving 12 bases between the germline ends. CDR3 coding DNA: TGTGCCAGCAGTTCGACAGGAATCTCCTACAATGAGCAGTTCTTC. This gives the protein CASSSTGISYNEQFF.

There are many counts of this clonotype. The CDR3 sequence is CASSLGTGVVETQYF. The CDR3, as DNA: TGTGCCAGCAGCTTAGGGACAGGGGTGGTGGAGACCCAGTACTTC. The rearrangement links TRBV7-9 to TRBJ2-5; TRBD1 matches 9 bases. The CDR3 runs 15 residues. From germline, CDR1 is SEHNR and CDR2 FQNEAQ (reference sequence). V lost 1 base, J lost 5 bases, and 5 bases stayed unmatched.

The chain combines TRBV27 with TRBJ2-7, with D tentatively TRBD1 (6 bases). This CDR3 spans 14 amino acids. Germline loops: CDR1 MNHEY, CDR2 SMNVEV (reference sequence). The germline V and J ends were trimmed by 1 base and 6 bases, with 13 bases remaining between them. The chain's CDR3 is CASSLFAGAGEQYF. In nucleotides, the CDR3 is TGTGCCAGCAGTTTATTTGCAGGGGCTGGCGAGCAGTACTTC.

This clonotype came up many times. The rearrangement links TRBV6-5 to TRBJ1-3; D unclear. Looked up from germline, CDR1 is MNHEY and CDR2 is SVGAGI. V was pared by 3 bases and J by 0 bases, with 12 bases between. The CDR3 contains 16 residues. CDR3: CASSYKWVNSGNTIYF. CDR3 nucleotides: TGTGCCAGCAGTTATAAGTGGGTAAACTCTGGAAACACCATATATTTT.

This clonotype has ten or more counts. This chain joins TRBV4-3 and TRBJ2-3; D is undetermined. With 0 bases removed from V and 2 bases from J, the gap between germline ends came to 12 bases. This CDR3 has 16 amino acids. Per the germline V gene, CDR1 is LGHNA and CDR2 is YSLEER. The CDR3 DNA follows: TGCGCCAGCAGCCAAGAGTCAGGTTGGGCCACAGATACGCAGTATTTT. Its translation is CASSQESGWATDTQYF.

This clonotype was counted at least ten times. The genes are TRBV18 and TRBJ1-2; perhaps TRBD1 as D (5 bases). The CDR3 extends over 13 amino acids. V lost 3 bases and J lost 8, with 13 bases in between. In germline, CDR1 is KGHSH, CDR2 LQKENI. CDR3 in DNA: TGTGCCAGCTCACCCAGCCGGGGCGACGGCTACACCTTC. Translated, it gives CASSPSRGDGYTF.

This clonotype was counted ten times or more. The gene calls are TRBV15 and TRBJ2-5; D unresolved. The CDR3 has 12 amino acids. V lost 1 base and J 5 bases, leaving 5 bases between the germline ends. Germline V gene data show CDR1 as LNHNV and CDR2 as YYDKDF (reference sequence). CDR3 in amino acids: CATSRGTETQYF. The CDR3 DNA sequence: TGTGCCACCAGCAGAGGAACGGAGACCCAGTACTTC.

This chain links TRBV2 with TRBJ2-1; no clear D gene. This CDR3 comprises 13 residues. Per germline, CDR1 SNHLY and CDR2 FYNNEI. Between the trimmed V and J ends, which lost 5 bases and 9 bases, there was a span of 14 bases. The CDR3 DNA follows: TGTGCCAGCAGTTCCTGGCTCGGGCGTGAGCAGTTCTTC. It encodes CASSSWLGREQFF.

The table lists this clonotype with many counts. This chain connects TRBV7-9 to TRBJ2-7, with 9 nucleotides matching TRBD1. The CDR3 has 16 residues. Germline V gene lookup returns CDR1 SEHNR and CDR2 FQNEAQ (reference sequence). J was trimmed by 7 bases and V by 2 bases; bases with no gene match: 12. The CDR3 region has the DNA TGTGCCAGCAGCTTAATCCTTCCGGGACAGGGTGAGGAGCAGTACTTC. Its translation is CASSLILPGQGEEQYF.

V gene TRBV9 combines with J gene TRBJ2-1; 15 nucleotides line up with TRBD2. V lost 4 bases and J lost 9; bases outside the gene matches: 8. The CDR3 length is 16 residues. Germline CDR1 is SGDLS and CDR2 is YYNGEE. CDR3 loop: CASSTGTSGRWTEQFF. The CDR3 DNA follows: TGTGCCAGCAGCACCGGGACTAGCGGGAGGTGGACTGAGCAGTTCTTC. Variable domain in full (rest from reference TRBV9 and TRBJ2-1): DSGVTQTPKHLITATGQRVTLRCSPRSGDLSVYWYQQSLDQGLQFLIQYYNGEERAKGNILERFSAQQFPDLHSELNLSSLELGDSALYFCASSTGTSGRWTEQFFGPGTRLTVL.

This clonotype has a handful of counts. V and J are TRBV27 and TRBJ2-7; TRBD2 agrees at 9 bases. Germline CDR1 MNHEY, CDR2 SMNVEV (reference sequence). V was pared by 6 bases and J by 0 bases, with 6 bases of the junction left unmatched. There are 15 residues in the CDR3. CDR3 protein: CASRRGLANSYEQYF. For the CDR3, the DNA is TGTGCCAGCAGGCGTGGACTAGCGAACTCCTACGAGCAGTACTTC.

This clonotype was recorded at least ten times. The genes are TRBV6-1 and TRBJ1-1; a possible D gene is TRBD1 (5 bases). The CDR3 covers 13 residues. The germline gives CDR1 MNHNS, CDR2 SASEGT. V lost 6 bases and J 4 bases, leaving 12 bases between the germline ends. The CDR3 nucleotides are TGTGCCAGCAGACTGGGGACGGGCACTGAAGCTTTCTTT. Protein sequence: CASRLGTGTEAFF.

This clonotype came up many times. The gene calls are TRBV10-3 and TRBJ2-3, with TRBD2 matching 10 bases. Losses at the gene ends were 8 bases for V and 5 bases for J; bases not matched to a gene: 7. The germline V gene encodes CDR1 ENHRY and CDR2 SYGVKD. This CDR3 has 14 amino acids. DNA of the CDR3: TGTGCCATCGGAGCGGGAGGGACCGGAGATACGCAGTATTTT. This encodes CAIGAGGTGDTQYF.

At least ten counts were recorded for this clonotype. This chain connects TRBV18 to TRBJ2-5, with 9 bases that match TRBD1. Germline values: CDR1 KGHSH, CDR2 LQKENI. The CDR3 has 16 residues. The junction had 10 bases not matched to a gene; V was cut back by 6 bases and J by 2 bases. DNA for the CDR3: TGTGCCAGCTCTCTAGCTACAGGACAGGGGCAAGAGACCCAGTACTTC. Translating it yields CASSLATGQGQETQYF. The whole variable domain, filled in from reference TRBV18 and TRBJ2-5, reads NAGVMQNPRHLVRRRGQEARLRCSPMKGHSHVYWYRQLPEEGLKFMVYLQKENIIDESGMPKERFSAEFPKEGPSILRIQQVVRGDSAAYFCASSLATGQGQETQYFGPGTRLLVL.